This T cell receptor (beta chain) was found in a study of CD8+ T cells in alopecia areata. A note on this clone: Its antigen is as yet unknown.

Noted treatment: oral pan-JAK inhibitor, 5-10 mg twice daily. Study findings and constraints: Sharing of TCR sequences between patients (possibly for HLA-related reasons) was less clear than in mice.

The V end was cut by 0 bases, the J end by 4 bases, with 10 bases between. The CDR3 length is 15 residues. Germline V gene data show CDR1 as MNHNY and CDR2 as SVGAGI (reference sequence). As the sequencing template, cDNA was produced by extracting RNA and reverse transcribing it. Only in-frame clones appear in the TCRdb table, and some are missing; sequencing was by immunoSEQ multiplex PCR. Among fewer than 350,000 clones, about three fifths were seen once, and the ten largest hold around 1.7%. The TCR was taken from a human donor with alopecia areata. The input for sequencing was CD4+ T cells sorted from blood, taken at week 24, from a patient treated with tofacitinib. J is TRBJ1-3 and V is TRBV6-6; D gene unclear. The CDR3 here is CASSYSGEAGNTIYF. In DNA, the CDR3 is TGTGCCAGCAGTTACTCCGGGGAAGCAGGAAACACCATATATTTT.